A selection of T cell receptor beta chains follows, all from one sample in a study of blood T cell repertoires in COVID-19. Data came from immunoSEQ multiplex PCR; TCRdb stores just in-frame clones and leaves some out. The table includes under 170,000 clones, roughly 87% detected once. Specimen: peripheral blood. All receptors derive from a woman aged 60 to 75 with active or convalescent COVID-19. The CDR3 runs from the conserved cysteine through the conserved F or W. Each record gives: J gene, V gene, clone size, D gene, CDR3 DNA, CDR3 protein. A D gene is named only where the DNA matches it firmly. Clone size is stated in some rows and not others, as once, few, many or a class when expanded.

j_gene: TRBJ1-2
v_gene: TRBV6-2/TRBV6-3
abundance: .
d_gene: TRBD1
CDR3nt: TGTGCCAGCAGCCCCGGGCAGGGGGATCTAGGCGGCTACACCTTC
CDR3aa: CASSPGQGDLGGYTF

j_gene: TRBJ2-1
v_gene: TRBV7-2
abundance: .
d_gene: TRBD2
CDR3nt: TGTGCCAGCGTGACTAGCGGGGGGGCCTACAATGAGCAGTTCTTC
CDR3aa: CASVTSGGAYNEQFF

j_gene: TRBJ2-7
v_gene: TRBV25-1
abundance: .
d_gene: .
CDR3nt: TGTGCCAGCAGTGAACCGACAGGAGAGTACGAGCAGTACTTC
CDR3aa: CASSEPTGEYEQYF

j_gene: TRBJ1-2
v_gene: TRBV6-5
abundance: .
d_gene: TRBD1
CDR3nt: TGTGCCAGCAGTATTCAGGGGGGCTATGGCTACACCTTC
CDR3aa: CASSIQGGYGYTF

j_gene: TRBJ1-2
v_gene: TRBV5-1
abundance: once
d_gene: TRBD1
CDR3nt: TGCGCCAGCAGACAGACAGGGGGTGGTGGCTACACCTTC
CDR3aa: CASRQTGGGGYTF

j_gene: TRBJ1-6
v_gene: TRBV5-1
abundance: .
d_gene: TRBD1
CDR3nt: TGCGCCAGCAGCCAGACAGGGGAAAATTCACCCCTCCACTTT
CDR3aa: CASSQTGENSPLHF

j_gene: TRBJ2-3
v_gene: TRBV3-1/TRBV3-2
abundance: .
d_gene: TRBD2
CDR3nt: TGTGCCAGCAGCAAGACGACTAGCGGGCCAAACACTAGCACAGATACGCAGTATTTT
CDR3aa: CASSKTTSGPNTSTDTQYF

j_gene: TRBJ2-7
v_gene: TRBV7-8
abundance: .
d_gene: .
CDR3nt: TGTGCCAGCAGCCCCGAGTGGGCACTCGAGCAGTACTTC
CDR3aa: CASSPEWALEQYF

j_gene: TRBJ1-5
v_gene: TRBV19
abundance: .
d_gene: .
CDR3nt: TGTGCCAGTAGTCAACAGGTCCATCAGCCCCAGCATTTT
CDR3aa: CASSQQVHQPQHF

j_gene: TRBJ1-1
v_gene: TRBV19
abundance: .
d_gene: .
CDR3nt: TGTGCCAGTAGTGCCTATCAGGGTGAGACTGAAGCTTTCTTT
CDR3aa: CASSAYQGETEAFF

j_gene: TRBJ2-5
v_gene: TRBV5-8
abundance: .
d_gene: TRBD2
CDR3nt: TGTGCCAGCAGCTTGATCGGGGGGGTAGACCAAGAGACCCAGTACTTC
CDR3aa: CASSLIGGVDQETQYF

j_gene: TRBJ1-4
v_gene: TRBV6-5
abundance: .
d_gene: TRBD1
CDR3nt: TGTGCCAGCAGTTACTCTCAGGGGGCGGGTGAAAAACTGTTTTTT
CDR3aa: CASSYSQGAGEKLFF

j_gene: TRBJ1-2
v_gene: TRBV6-2/TRBV6-3
abundance: .
d_gene: .
CDR3nt: TGTGCCAGCAGTTACTCGTCCAGGGCCCCTGGCTACACCTTC
CDR3aa: CASSYSSRAPGYTF

j_gene: TRBJ1-2
v_gene: TRBV24-1
abundance: .
d_gene: .
CDR3nt: TGTGCCACCAGTGATCCCCTGGCTGGCTACACCTTC
CDR3aa: CATSDPLAGYTF

j_gene: TRBJ2-1
v_gene: TRBV3-1/TRBV3-2
abundance: once
d_gene: TRBD1
CDR3nt: TGTGCCAGCAGCCAAGGAGACAGGGTCGATTCTAGGTTCTTC
CDR3aa: CASSQGDRVDSRFF

j_gene: TRBJ2-1
v_gene: TRBV30
abundance: .
d_gene: TRBD1
CDR3nt: TGTGCCTGGAGTGAAACTCCCGGACAGGGGAAGGATTCTAGGTTCTTC
CDR3aa: CAWSETPGQGKDSRFF

j_gene: TRBJ1-4
v_gene: TRBV5-6
abundance: .
d_gene: TRBD1
CDR3nt: TGTGCCAGCAGCTTTCCGGGACAGGGGAGTGAAAAACTGTTTTTT
CDR3aa: CASSFPGQGSEKLFF

j_gene: TRBJ1-5
v_gene: TRBV5-1
abundance: .
d_gene: TRBD1
CDR3nt: TGCGCCAGCAGCCTTGGACAGGGAGTGGAGCAGCCCCAGCATTTT
CDR3aa: CASSLGQGVEQPQHF

j_gene: TRBJ2-6
v_gene: TRBV9
abundance: .
d_gene: TRBD2
CDR3nt: TGTGCCAGCAGCGTAGCTCCGGGGGGGCGGTCTGGGGCCAACGTCCTGACTTTC
CDR3aa: CASSVAPGGRSGANVLTF

j_gene: TRBJ1-2
v_gene: TRBV6-5
abundance: .
d_gene: .
CDR3nt: TGTGCCAGCATGGTCGATGGCGGATATGGCTACACCTTC
CDR3aa: CASMVDGGYGYTF

j_gene: TRBJ1-4
v_gene: TRBV6-5
abundance: .
d_gene: .
CDR3nt: TGTGCCAGCAGTTACTCGACAGGAAATGAAAAACTGTTTTTT
CDR3aa: CASSYSTGNEKLFF

j_gene: TRBJ2-1
v_gene: TRBV19
abundance: .
d_gene: TRBD1
CDR3nt: TGTGCCAGTAACCCCCTGGGACAGGGGTACAATGAGCAGTTCTTC
CDR3aa: CASNPLGQGYNEQFF

j_gene: TRBJ1-6
v_gene: TRBV5-6
abundance: .
d_gene: TRBD1
CDR3nt: TGTGCCAGCAGCTTGCCCAGGGGGAATAATTCACCCCTCCACTTT
CDR3aa: CASSLPRGNNSPLHF

j_gene: TRBJ2-7
v_gene: TRBV5-4
abundance: .
d_gene: TRBD1
CDR3nt: TGTGCCAGCAGCGCCGGGACAGTCGAGTCCTACGAGCAGTACTTC
CDR3aa: CASSAGTVESYEQYF

j_gene: TRBJ1-5
v_gene: TRBV19
abundance: few
d_gene: .
CDR3nt: TGTGCCAGTAATTTAAAGGGGCGGGATAGCAATCAGCCCCAGCATTTT
CDR3aa: CASNLKGRDSNQPQHF

j_gene: TRBJ2-2
v_gene: TRBV5-4
abundance: once
d_gene: TRBD2
CDR3nt: TGTGCCACCACACACGGTCAGCGGGGGGAAATCACCGGGGAGCTGTTTTTT
CDR3aa: CATTHGQRGEITGELFF

j_gene: TRBJ2-7
v_gene: TRBV27
abundance: .
d_gene: .
CDR3nt: TGTGCCAGCAGCCACCGGGGGTGGGAGCAGTACTTC
CDR3aa: CASSHRGWEQYF

j_gene: TRBJ2-2
v_gene: TRBV7-2
abundance: .
d_gene: .
CDR3nt: TGTGCCAGCAGCCCCCCTTTGTTAGTCGGGGAGCTGTTTTTT
CDR3aa: CASSPPLLVGELFF

j_gene: TRBJ1-4
v_gene: TRBV6-5
abundance: .
d_gene: .
CDR3nt: TGTGCCAGCAGTCGCGGACAGAAACTGTTTTTT
CDR3aa: CASSRGQKLFF

j_gene: TRBJ1-6
v_gene: TRBV19
abundance: .
d_gene: .
CDR3nt: TGTGCCAGTAAACAGAGCTCCTATAATTCACCCCTCCACTTT
CDR3aa: CASKQSSYNSPLHF

j_gene: TRBJ2-7
v_gene: TRBV7-8
abundance: .
d_gene: TRBD1
CDR3nt: TGTGCCAGCAGCTTAGAATACAGGGGTCCCTACGAGCAGTACTTC
CDR3aa: CASSLEYRGPYEQYF

j_gene: TRBJ1-6
v_gene: TRBV6-5
abundance: .
d_gene: .
CDR3nt: TGTGCCAGCAGTTACTCAGACCCGAGGAATTCACCCCTCCACTTT
CDR3aa: CASSYSDPRNSPLHF

j_gene: TRBJ2-2
v_gene: TRBV5-1
abundance: .
d_gene: TRBD2
CDR3nt: TGCGCCAGCAGCTTGGGGACTAGCTCTACCGGGGAGCTGTTTTTT
CDR3aa: CASSLGTSSTGELFF

j_gene: TRBJ1-3
v_gene: TRBV6-1
abundance: once
d_gene: .
CDR3nt: TGTGCCAGCAGATCAGGGGACGTAAACACCATATATTTT
CDR3aa: CASRSGDVNTIYF

j_gene: TRBJ1-3
v_gene: TRBV6-2/TRBV6-3
abundance: .
d_gene: .
CDR3nt: TGTGCCAGCAGTTACTCTTCAGTCTCTGGAAACACCATATATTTT
CDR3aa: CASSYSSVSGNTIYF

j_gene: TRBJ2-6
v_gene: TRBV7-2
abundance: .
d_gene: .
CDR3nt: TGTGCCAGCAACGTAATATCAGGCTCTGGGGCCAACGTCCTGACTTTC
CDR3aa: CASNVISGSGANVLTF

j_gene: TRBJ2-3
v_gene: TRBV6-5
abundance: .
d_gene: TRBD2
CDR3nt: TGTGCCAGCAGTTATGAAACGGGGGGGGCTACGCAGTATTTT
CDR3aa: CASSYETGGATQYF

j_gene: TRBJ2-3
v_gene: TRBV6-2/TRBV6-3
abundance: .
d_gene: .
CDR3nt: TGTGCCAGCAGTACCCGGGACAAATCTCCTGGTACGCAGTATTTT
CDR3aa: CASSTRDKSPGTQYF

j_gene: TRBJ2-1
v_gene: TRBV6-2/TRBV6-3
abundance: .
d_gene: .
CDR3nt: TGTGCCAGCAGTAATGGTTTCTCCGCGAATGAGCAGTTCTTC
CDR3aa: CASSNGFSANEQFF

j_gene: TRBJ2-3
v_gene: TRBV2
abundance: .
d_gene: .
CDR3nt: TGTGCCAGCAGTGCTTCCTCGGGCACAGATACGCAGTATTTT
CDR3aa: CASSASSGTDTQYF

j_gene: TRBJ1-6
v_gene: TRBV3-1/TRBV3-2
abundance: .
d_gene: .
CDR3nt: TGTGCCAGCAGCCAAGGGTCGGGGATTAATTCACCCCTCCACTTT
CDR3aa: CASSQGSGINSPLHF